The TCR beta chain under discussion was sequenced for a study of control samples from healthy donors and cancer patients. TCRdb keeps only in-frame clones here, not all; method: immunoSEQ multiplex PCR. The sample has about 140,000 clones, under 95% seen once. The CDR3 runs to 18 residues. V was pared by 5 bases and J by 2 bases, with 17 bases of the junction left unmatched. Germline V gene lookup returns CDR1 MNHNY and CDR2 SVGAGI (reference sequence). The receptor comes from a middle-aged man in good health. This chain joins TRBV6-6 and TRBJ1-2, with 7 bases identical to TRBD1. Specimen: blood. The CDR3 coding sequence is TGTGCCAGCAGTCCGCTATTCCTTGACAGGGCCCAAAACTATGGCTACACCTTC. This codes for CASSPLFLDRAQNYGYTF.